Listed below are T cell receptor beta chains from one sample, sequenced in a study of monozygotic twins with inflammatory bowel disease. TCRdb re-analyzed the 5' RACE reads; it lists each CDR3 protein once, without DNA. This repertoire includes roughly 330,000 distinct CDR3 sequences. Sequencing was performed on blood. These receptors were collected from a human donor with ulcerative colitis or Crohn's disease, or a healthy co-twin of an affected twin (not recorded which). Each CDR3 is given with its conserved first and last residue. Fields, in order: J gene, V gene, CDR3 protein.

j_gene: TRBJ1-2
v_gene: TRBV12-3/TRBV12-4
CDR3aa: CASSLMGNYGYTF

j_gene: TRBJ1-3
v_gene: TRBV5-1
CDR3aa: CASSLGPTAGGTIYF

j_gene: TRBJ2-3
v_gene: TRBV7-8
CDR3aa: CASSLQTSGVTDTQYF

j_gene: TRBJ2-1
v_gene: TRBV29-1
CDR3aa: CSVVGQGGAYNEQFF

j_gene: TRBJ2-7
v_gene: TRBV5-1
CDR3aa: CASSLEGVDRTHSYEQYF

j_gene: TRBJ1-2
v_gene: TRBV5-1
CDR3aa: CASSSGERAGGYTF

j_gene: TRBJ2-3
v_gene: TRBV4-1
CDR3aa: CASSPHRWTNTDTQYF

j_gene: TRBJ1-2
v_gene: TRBV7-2
CDR3aa: CASSLALTGVYGYTF

j_gene: TRBJ2-5
v_gene: TRBV4-1
CDR3aa: CASSSLPGGQETQYF

j_gene: TRBJ1-5
v_gene: TRBV5-1
CDR3aa: CASDLGQGIYSNQPQHF

j_gene: TRBJ2-2
v_gene: TRBV5-1
CDR3aa: CASSSLLAGENTGELFF

j_gene: TRBJ2-5
v_gene: TRBV11-3
CDR3aa: CASSFRTAVGQETQYF

j_gene: TRBJ2-7
v_gene: TRBV12-3/TRBV12-4
CDR3aa: CASTIGGAAYEQYF

j_gene: TRBJ2-7
v_gene: TRBV5-4
CDR3aa: CASSLGSKTGSHEQYF

j_gene: TRBJ1-2
v_gene: TRBV7-3
CDR3aa: CASSLTPGTGYGYTF

j_gene: TRBJ2-1
v_gene: TRBV12-2
CDR3aa: CASRFVLSSYNEQFF

j_gene: TRBJ2-7
v_gene: TRBV5-1
CDR3aa: CASSIGTGLLEQYF

j_gene: TRBJ2-3
v_gene: TRBV25-1
CDR3aa: CASSPWGGGSDTQYF

j_gene: TRBJ1-5
v_gene: TRBV30
CDR3aa: CAYQSGSQPQHF

j_gene: TRBJ2-1
v_gene: TRBV7-3
CDR3aa: CASSFSPDRSNEQFF

j_gene: TRBJ2-1
v_gene: TRBV7-8
CDR3aa: CASSMDRARGNEQFF